This T cell receptor (beta chain) appears in the sequencing data of a study of cytomegalovirus exposure and HLA in healthy donors. Study-wide findings and caveats: Analysis performed later found around 15,000 TCR beta sequences associated with HLA alleles at 0.05 false discovery rate.

Points on this clone: Its target is not known.

13 Jbeta primers and 60 Vbeta primers were used for the PCR. Libraries were prepared by immunoSEQ multiplex PCR; TCRdb keeps only in-frame clonotypes and omits some of them. This table holds 150,000 or so clones, roughly 88% found once. Trimming shortened V by 6 bases and J by 3 bases, and 9 bases separated the two germline ends. The length of the CDR3 is 13 residues. Germline V CDR1 and CDR2: SGDLS, YYNGEE. The TCR originated in a man aged 50-60 years in good health and CMV-seropositive. Sequencing was done on a sample of PBMCs. The V and J genes are TRBV9 and TRBJ2-2, with D hard to call. Written as DNA, the CDR3 is TGTGCCAGCACCCGAGTTGACACCGGGGAGCTGTTTTTT. Encoded protein: CASTRVDTGELFF.